The 30 T cell receptor beta chains given below trace back to one sample, sequenced in a study of shared clonotypes between healthy human individuals. Sequenced by immunoSEQ multiplex PCR; TCRdb stores in-frame clones only, minus some. The data show a few million clones, more than 80% seen once. What was sequenced was naive CD4+ T cells sorted from blood. Sample subset: CD45RA+ positively selected. The source is a young man in good health.

V gene TRBV29-1 combines with J gene TRBJ2-3; TRBD2 matches 8 bases. Germline CDR1 reads SQVTM; CDR2 reads ANQGSEA. V lost 1 base and J lost 2; bases outside the gene matches: 5. This CDR3 contains 15 residues. The DNA of the CDR3 is TGCAGCGTTGAAGGGCGACTAGCGATCACAGATACGCAGTATTTT. Protein: CSVEGRLAITDTQYF.

The gene calls are TRBV4-2 and TRBJ1-5, with D uncertain. In germline, CDR1 is LGHNA, CDR2 YNFKEQ. The V gene lost 5 bases and the J gene lost 5 bases, with 10 bases spanning the gap. This CDR3 is built from 13 residues. As DNA, the CDR3 is TGTGCCAGCAGCTTCGACCCCCATCAGCCCCAGCATTTT. Amino acid sequence: CASSFDPHQPQHF.

The gene calls are TRBV5-1 and TRBJ2-5; 7 bases map to TRBD1. V lost 3 bases and J lost 5; bases outside the gene matches: 13. Germline V gene sequence: CDR1 SGHRS, CDR2 YFSETQ. This CDR3 has 16 amino acids. The DNA for the CDR3 is TGCGCCAGCAGCTCCCAATACAGGGGTCTGGGGGAGACCCAGTACTTC. Its protein product is CASSSQYRGLGETQYF.

The chain uses TRBV6-6 and TRBJ1-2; D gene ambiguous. The V gene's germline CDR1 is MNHNY and CDR2 SVGAGI (reference sequence). Deletions cut 0 bases from V and 5 bases from J, with 7 bases between. The CDR3 is 13 amino acids. CDR3 nucleotide sequence: TGTGCCAGCAGTTACTCGCCGGGGTATGGCTACACCTTC. It translates to CASSYSPGYGYTF.

This sequence joins TRBV20-1 and TRBJ2-1; D not resolved. Per germline, CDR1 DFQATT and CDR2 SNEGSKA (reference sequence). The length of the CDR3 is 10 residues. V shed 6 bases and J shed 12 bases, with 12 bases lying between them. The CDR3 DNA reads TGCAGTGCCGAAGCTAGTACGCAGTTCTTC. Translating it yields CSAEASTQFF.

V gene TRBV5-8 combines with J gene TRBJ1-2; D not resolved. In germline, CDR1 is SGHTS, CDR2 YDEGEE. The CDR3 contains 14 residues. Trimming took 0 bases from V and 1 from J, leaving 7 bases between them. CDR3 sequence reads: CASSLGGVNYGYTF. The DNA of the CDR3 is TGTGCCAGCAGCTTGGGCGGGGTTAACTATGGCTACACCTTC. The full variable domain, its missing parts supplied by reference TRBV5-8 and TRBJ1-2, is EAGVTQSPTHLIKTRGQQATLRCSPISGHTSVYWYQQALGLGLQFLLWYDEGEERNRGNFPPRFSGRQFPNYSSELNVNALELEDSALYLCASSLGGVNYGYTFGSGTRLTVV.

J is TRBJ1-1 and V is TRBV7-2; no reliable D call. CDR1 and CDR2 (germline): SGHTA, FQGNSA. The V end was cut by 3 bases, the J end by 0 bases, with 11 bases between. CDR3 length equals 15 residues. The CDR3 DNA reads as TGTGCCAGCAGCTTCTATACAGCGATGAACACTGAAGCTTTCTTT. Amino acids: CASSFYTAMNTEAFF.

The genes are TRBV5-4 and TRBJ2-7; 8 nucleotides align to TRBD1. The CDR3 totals 15 residues. Germline-derived CDR1 and CDR2 are SGHNT and YYREEE (reference sequence). Trimming took 0 bases from V and 5 from J; bases not matched to a gene: 7. The CDR3 coding sequence is TGTGCCAGCAGCTTGGATAGACAGGGGATGGACGAGCAGTACTTC. Its protein product is CASSLDRQGMDEQYF.

The chain carries TRBV14 and TRBJ1-1; D unresolved. V dropped 0 bases and J dropped 5 bases, with 13 bases sitting between them. CDR1 and CDR2 (germline): SGHDN, FVKESK. The CDR3 spans 15 residues. This CDR3 reads CASSQEVGRGTEAFF. DNA for the CDR3: TGTGCCAGCAGCCAAGAAGTCGGGCGGGGTACTGAAGCTTTCTTT.

This clone was recorded only once. At the DNA level, this CDR3 is encoded by other sequences in the same sample as well. V is TRBV5-1 and J is TRBJ2-3, with D hard to call. The CDR3 is 13 residues long. Germline V CDR1 and CDR2: SGHRS, YFSETQ. V gave up 0 bases and J gave up 3 bases, with 5 bases separating them. For the CDR3, the DNA is TGCGCCAGCAGCTTGGGGAGAACAGATACGCAGTATTTT. This codes for CASSLGRTDTQYF.

V and J are TRBV5-6 and TRBJ2-7, with TRBD2 identical over 10 bases. Germline trimming cut 4 bases from V and 3 bases from J; bases unmatched to any gene: 13. CDR1 and CDR2 (germline): SGHDT, YYEEEE. The CDR3 totals 17 residues. The DNA for the CDR3 is TGTGCCAGCAGCAGGGTTCCCTCTAGCGGGGGCCGCTACGAGCAGTACTTC. It yields the protein CASSRVPSSGGRYEQYF.

V usage is TRBV10-1 and J usage is TRBJ2-2; D is tentatively TRBD1 or TRBD2 (6 bases each). The CDR3 totals 15 residues. The germline V and J ends were trimmed by 5 bases and 3 bases, with 13 bases remaining between them. Germline-derived CDR1 and CDR2 are WNHNN and SYGVQD (reference sequence). For the CDR3, the DNA is TGCGCCAGCAGTAGCGGGTACAGGGACACCGGGGAGCTGTTTTTT. Protein sequence: CASSSGYRDTGELFF.

This clone was counted a few times. The chain couples TRBV2 to TRBJ1-6, with D possibly being TRBD1 (6 bases). Germline-derived CDR1 and CDR2 are SNHLY and FYNNEI. Trimming took 3 bases from V and 6 from J, leaving 12 bases between them. The CDR3 is 15 amino acids. This CDR3 is CASSEIGQTNSPLHF. DNA of the CDR3: TGTGCCAGCAGTGAGATAGGACAGACTAATTCACCCCTCCACTTT.

The gene calls are TRBV5-4 and TRBJ1-4, with D uncertain. The CDR3 sequence is 13 residues long. Germline assignment: CDR1 SGHNT and CDR2 YYREEE (reference sequence). Trimming took off 4 bases at V and 4 bases at J, with 8 bases between the two ends. CDR3 sequence: CASSISGNEKLFF. CDR3 bases: TGTGCCAGCAGCATCAGTGGTAATGAAAAACTGTTTTTT.

The chain is built from TRBV6-5 and TRBJ2-7; TRBD1 matches at 9 bases. Losses at the gene ends were 8 bases for V and 1 base for J; bases not matched to a gene: 9. CDR1 MNHEY and CDR2 SVGAGI come from the germline V gene. The CDR3 runs to 15 residues. The CDR3 loop reads CASQRTGTGSYEQYF. The CDR3 DNA sequence: TGTGCCAGCCAACGAACCGGGACAGGGTCCTACGAGCAGTACTTC.

This chain links TRBV19 with TRBJ1-1; no clear D gene. Trimming stripped 6 bases from V and 5 bases from J, with 16 bases between. This CDR3 comprises 14 residues. Germline V CDR1 and CDR2: LNHDA, SQIVND (reference sequence). The CDR3 DNA is TGTGCCAGTAGGACACCGGGGAGGGAGACTGAAGCTTTCTTT. The encoded protein is CASRTPGRETEAFF.

The V and J genes are TRBV6-6 and TRBJ2-2; tentative D call: TRBD2 (6 bases). The CDR3 totals 14 residues. Germline loops: CDR1 MNHNY, CDR2 SVGAGI (reference sequence). Trimming stripped 6 bases from V and 7 bases from J, with 15 bases between. CDR3 sequence (DNA): TGTGCCAGCAGAAACGGGGGTTCCCGCGGGGAGCTGTTTTTT. Encoded protein: CASRNGGSRGELFF.

For this clone: A junction end diverges from the germline sequence, so it may reflect a read error. The chain joins TRBV7-7 to TRBJ2-1; perhaps TRBD2 as D (6 bases). The CDR3 has 13 amino acids. Per the germline V gene, CDR1 is SSHAT and CDR2 is FNYEAQ (reference sequence). The CDR3 sequence: CASSSAGSHEQFF. Here the CDR3 DNA reads TGTGCTAGCAGCTCTGCCGGGAGCCATGAGCAGTTCTTC.

J is TRBJ1-5 and V is TRBV5-8; D is unresolved. The CDR3 contains 13 residues. V gave up 6 bases and J gave up 4 bases, with 11 bases separating them. CDR1 and CDR2 (germline): SGHTS, YDEGEE. The CDR3 sequence: CASTGRSNQPQHF. Written as DNA, the CDR3 is TGTGCCAGCACCGGACGTTCGAATCAGCCCCAGCATTTT.

This sequence joins TRBV11-2 and TRBJ1-6, with 7 bases identical to TRBD1. The CDR3 consists of 16 residues. The J segment lost 6 bases and the V segment lost 6 bases, leaving 11 bases of the junction unmatched. Looked up from germline, CDR1 is SGHAT and CDR2 is FQNNGV. CDR3 bases: TGTGCCAGCAGTTTACTTAATCCAGGGGGTAATTCACCCCTCCACTTT. This sequence encodes CASSLLNPGGNSPLHF. The full variable domain, in which reference TRBV11-2 and TRBJ1-6 provide the parts outside the CDR3, is EAGVAQSPRYKIIEKRQSVAFWCNPISGHATLYWYQQILGQGPKLLIQFQNNGVVDDSQLPKDRFSAERLKGVDSTLKIQPAKLEDSAVYLCASSLLNPGGNSPLHFGNGTRLTVT.

The V and J genes are TRBV9 and TRBJ2-3; D is perhaps TRBD1 or TRBD2 (5 bases each). CDR1 and CDR2 from the germline V gene are SGDLS and YYNGEE. V lost 2 bases and J 2 bases, leaving 12 bases between the germline ends. This CDR3 region has 15 residues. The CDR3 coding sequence is TGTGCCAGCAGCGTCCGGGACGGAAACACAGATACGCAGTATTTT. Protein sequence: CASSVRDGNTDTQYF.

Details on this clone: The sample holds other DNA sequences that translate to the same CDR3. The J gene is TRBJ1-5, the V gene TRBV19; unclear D gene. Trimming took off 5 bases at V and 3 bases at J, with 8 bases between the two ends. Germline V gene data show CDR1 as LNHDA and CDR2 as SQIVND (reference sequence). The CDR3 contains 13 residues. The DNA for the CDR3 is TGTGCCAGTAGTTCCCAGCTCAATCAGCCCCAGCATTTT. Residues: CASSSQLNQPQHF.

V usage is TRBV13 and J usage is TRBJ2-7; 7 nucleotides line up with TRBD1. The CDR3 spans 14 residues. J gave up 3 bases and V 6 bases, and 8 bases lay outside the gene matches. The germline V gene encodes CDR1 PRHDT and CDR2 FYEKMQ (reference sequence). In nucleotides, the CDR3 is TGTGCCAGCAGGCTACTAGGGGGCCGCTACGAGCAGTACTTC. Residues: CASRLLGGRYEQYF. Variable domain in full (rest from reference TRBV13 and TRBJ2-7): AAGVIQSPRHLIKEKRETATLKCYPIPRHDTVYWYQQGPGQDPQFLISFYEKMQSDKGSIPDRFSAQQFSDYHSELNMSSLELGDSALYFCASRLLGGRYEQYFGPGTRLTVT.

This clone appeared once. This rearrangement joins TRBV4-3 to TRBJ2-2, with TRBD2 matching over 9 bases. CDR3 size: 16 residues. V lost 4 bases, J lost 5 bases, and 8 bases stayed unmatched. The germline V gene has CDR1 LGHNA and CDR2 YSLEER. The CDR3 reads CASSRGGAGGTGELFF. CDR3 nucleotides: TGCGCCAGCAGCCGTGGTGGGGCGGGAGGGACCGGGGAGCTGTTTTTT.

The V and J genes are TRBV5-1 and TRBJ2-2; D unclear. This CDR3 has 14 amino acids. CDR1 is SGHRS and CDR2 is YFSETQ in the germline V gene. The V and J ends lost 0 bases and 5 bases respectively, with 8 bases between them. In DNA, the CDR3 is TGCGCCAGCAGCTTGGCCGAGCTTACCGGGGAGCTGTTTTTT. It translates to CASSLAELTGELFF.

The chain recombines TRBV10-3 with TRBJ2-3; TRBD2 agrees at 13 bases. The V segment lost 2 bases and the J segment 0 bases; nucleotides outside the gene matches: 8. Germline V lookup: CDR1 ENHRY, CDR2 SYGVKD. The CDR3 has 19 amino acids. CDR3 DNA: TGTGCCATCAGTGAGGGCCTAACTAGCGGGGGGGTCAGCACAGATACGCAGTATTTT. Its protein product is CAISEGLTSGGVSTDTQYF.

This chain uses TRBV18 with TRBJ2-7, with 10 positions matching TRBD2. Germline loops: CDR1 KGHSH, CDR2 LQKENI. The V gene end was trimmed by 6 bases and the J gene end by 7 bases; junction bases not matched to a gene: 12. There are 15 residues in the CDR3. CDR3 amino acids: CASSQLAGYLDEQYF. CDR3 nucleotide sequence: TGTGCCAGCTCGCAACTAGCGGGGTACCTCGATGAGCAGTACTTC.

This clone was observed a single time. J is TRBJ1-6 and V is TRBV6-4, with D possibly being TRBD1 (5 bases). Trimming pared 6 bases from V and 6 bases from J, leaving 9 bases between. CDR1 and CDR2 (germline): MRHNA, SNTAGT. The CDR3 runs 13 residues. The DNA for the CDR3 is TGTGCCAGCAGGCGGGACGGTAATTCACCCCTCCACTTT. Its translation: CASRRDGNSPLHF.

This chain joins TRBV2 and TRBJ2-3, with a weak D call TRBD2 (6 bases). CDR1 SNHLY and CDR2 FYNNEI come from the germline V gene. V was trimmed by 5 bases and J by 7 bases, leaving 16 bases between them. This CDR3 spans 14 amino acids. The CDR3 region has the DNA TGTGCCAGCAGTCCGAGGGACGGGGGATATACGCAGTATTTT. Translated: CASSPRDGGYTQYF.

This clone was seen once. J is TRBJ2-5 and V is TRBV30; D not resolved. CDR1 is GTSNPN and CDR2 is SVGIG in the germline V gene (reference sequence). The CDR3 consists of 14 residues. V lost 3 bases, J lost 7 bases, and 18 bases lay in between. CDR3 in DNA: TGTGCCTGGAGAGGGCCCGGCCAGGTGTCGACCCAGTACTTC. Translating it yields CAWRGPGQVSTQYF.